Listed below are T cell receptor beta chains from one sample, sequenced in a study of low-dose radiotherapy and immunotherapy resistance in tumors. TCRdb recomputed calls from the reads with MiXCR, one row per CDR3 protein. The data show tens of thousands of distinct CDR3 sequences, roughly a sixth seen once. The material was PBMCs, obtained before treatment. Every receptor here comes from a male donor with prostate cancer. CDR3s include the opening cysteine and the closing phenylalanine or tryptophan. A D gene is named only where the DNA matches it firmly. A clone size is listed for some rows: how often the clone was seen (once, few, many), or a class if it is expanded.

v_gene: TRBV11-2; j_gene: TRBJ2-3; d_gene: .; abundance: many; CDR3nt: TGTGCCAGCAGTTGGAGCACAGATACGCAGTATTTT; CDR3aa: CASSWSTDTQYF
v_gene: TRBV2; j_gene: TRBJ2-5; d_gene: .; abundance: .; CDR3nt: TGTGCCAGCGGTCGGCAGGGCAGTGGCCAAGAGACCCAGTACTTC; CDR3aa: CASGRQGSGQETQYF
v_gene: TRBV7-6; j_gene: TRBJ2-7; d_gene: .; abundance: .; CDR3nt: TGTGCCAGCAGCCCAAGTGACGGCTCCGAGCAGTACTTC; CDR3aa: CASSPSDGSEQYF
v_gene: TRBV7-2; j_gene: TRBJ2-3; d_gene: TRBD1; abundance: many; CDR3nt: TGTGCCAGCGGGCAGGGGGAGAAGTATTTT; CDR3aa: CASGQGEKYF
v_gene: TRBV7-2; j_gene: TRBJ2-2; d_gene: .; abundance: many; CDR3nt: TGTGCCAGCAGACTAGGGGTTTCCGGGGAGCTGTTTTTT; CDR3aa: CASRLGVSGELFF
v_gene: TRBV6-2/TRBV6-3; j_gene: TRBJ2-2; d_gene: .; abundance: many; CDR3nt: TGTGCCAGCAGCCAGACCGGGGAGCTGTTTTTT; CDR3aa: CASSQTGELFF
v_gene: TRBV2; j_gene: TRBJ2-1; d_gene: .; abundance: many; CDR3nt: TGTGCCAGCAGTGATCGGGAATGGGCCGGGGACAATGAGCAGTTCTTC; CDR3aa: CASSDREWAGDNEQFF
v_gene: TRBV7-2; j_gene: TRBJ2-3; d_gene: TRBD2; abundance: many; CDR3nt: TGTGCCAGCAGCTTGGCTAGCGGGGGGGCCAGAGATACGCAGTATTTT; CDR3aa: CASSLASGGARDTQYF
v_gene: TRBV2; j_gene: TRBJ2-1; d_gene: TRBD2; abundance: many; CDR3nt: TGTGCCAGCGGCCCAGTTAGCGGGGCCAAGTTCTTC; CDR3aa: CASGPVSGAKFF
v_gene: TRBV5-1; j_gene: TRBJ2-6; d_gene: TRBD1; abundance: many; CDR3nt: TGCGCCAGCAGCCCGGGACAGCTTAACTCTGGGGCCAACGTCCTGACTTTC; CDR3aa: CASSPGQLNSGANVLTF
v_gene: TRBV19; j_gene: TRBJ2-3; d_gene: TRBD2; abundance: .; CDR3nt: TGTGCCAGTAGATCCAGCGGGGATATAACAGATACGCAGTATTTT; CDR3aa: CASRSSGDITDTQYF
v_gene: TRBV7-9; j_gene: TRBJ2-7; d_gene: .; abundance: .; CDR3nt: TGTGCCAGCAGCTTCACGGGACAAGGGACCCCCGGCCAGTACTTC; CDR3aa: CASSFTGQGTPGQYF
v_gene: TRBV5-6; j_gene: TRBJ2-1; d_gene: .; abundance: .; CDR3nt: TGTGCCAGCAGCTTGGCGGGGGCCGCATACAATGAGCAGTTCTTC; CDR3aa: CASSLAGAAYNEQFF
v_gene: TRBV4-3; j_gene: TRBJ2-7; d_gene: TRBD1; abundance: .; CDR3nt: TGCGCCAGCAGCCAAGATCGGTTCGGACAGGGTGAGAGTCCTTCCTTC; CDR3aa: CASSQDRFGQGESPSF
v_gene: TRBV2; j_gene: TRBJ2-5; d_gene: .; abundance: many; CDR3nt: TGTGCCAGCAGTGAGGGCCCATCCCAAGAGACCCAGTACTTC; CDR3aa: CASSEGPSQETQYF
v_gene: TRBV5-1; j_gene: TRBJ2-5; d_gene: .; abundance: .; CDR3nt: TGCGCCAGCAGCTTGGCCAGACAAGAGACCCAGTACTTC; CDR3aa: CASSLARQETQYF
v_gene: TRBV9; j_gene: TRBJ2-5; d_gene: TRBD2; abundance: .; CDR3nt: TGTGCCAGCAGCGTAGGGTCTAGCGGGGCGGAGACCCAGTACTTC; CDR3aa: CASSVGSSGAETQYF
v_gene: TRBV19; j_gene: TRBJ1-5; d_gene: .; abundance: .; CDR3nt: TGTGCCAGTATTTATTACAGTCAGCCGGATAGCAATCAGCCCCAGCATTTT; CDR3aa: CASIYYSQPDSNQPQHF
v_gene: TRBV12-3/TRBV12-4; j_gene: TRBJ2-2; d_gene: .; abundance: many; CDR3nt: TGTGCCAGCAATTCCCCCACCGGGGAGCTGTTTTTT; CDR3aa: CASNSPTGELFF
v_gene: TRBV3-1; j_gene: TRBJ1-3; d_gene: TRBD1; abundance: many; CDR3nt: TGTGCCAGCACCCGGATAGGGGGCGACCGTTACGGAAACACCATATATTTT; CDR3aa: CASTRIGGDRYGNTIYF
v_gene: TRBV9; j_gene: TRBJ1-5; d_gene: .; abundance: .; CDR3nt: TGTGCCAGCAGCGTAAATGGGGTCAGTGGTCAGCCCCAGCATTTT; CDR3aa: CASSVNGVSGQPQHF
v_gene: TRBV5-3; j_gene: TRBJ2-7; d_gene: .; abundance: few; CDR3nt: TGTGCCAGCAGCTTAGACGGCCCCTACGAGCAGTACTTC; CDR3aa: CASSLDGPYEQYF
v_gene: TRBV20-1; j_gene: TRBJ2-3; d_gene: .; abundance: many; CDR3nt: TGCAGTCTCCCTCGGGGGAACACAGATACGCAGTATTTT; CDR3aa: CSLPRGNTDTQYF
v_gene: TRBV6-6; j_gene: TRBJ2-7; d_gene: .; abundance: many; CDR3nt: TGTGCCAGCAGTTACTTTGGGGGGCGCAGGAAAAGTTCCTACGAGCAGTACTTC; CDR3aa: CASSYFGGRRKSSYEQYF
v_gene: TRBV19; j_gene: TRBJ1-1; d_gene: .; abundance: many; CDR3nt: TGTGCCAGTAGTATACGGGTGAACACTGAAGCTTTCTTT; CDR3aa: CASSIRVNTEAFF
v_gene: TRBV5-1; j_gene: TRBJ1-1; d_gene: .; abundance: many; CDR3nt: TGCGCCAGCAGCTTGGCCGTCCTCCGAACCTCGAAGAACACTGAAGCTTTCTTT; CDR3aa: CASSLAVLRTSKNTEAFF
v_gene: TRBV5-3; j_gene: TRBJ2-7; d_gene: .; abundance: once; CDR3nt: .; CDR3aa: CASSFYICSARGIGGTSYEQYF
v_gene: TRBV25-1; j_gene: TRBJ1-4; d_gene: .; abundance: many; CDR3nt: TGTGCCAGCAGTGACCTGCGGGGGGCAACTAATGAAAAACTGTTTTTT; CDR3aa: CASSDLRGATNEKLFF
v_gene: TRBV5-5; j_gene: TRBJ2-7; d_gene: .; abundance: many; CDR3nt: TGTGCCAGCAGCTCCACAGGAAATAGTCTCACCGAGCAGTACTTC; CDR3aa: CASSSTGNSLTEQYF
v_gene: TRBV14; j_gene: TRBJ2-7; d_gene: .; abundance: .; CDR3nt: TGTGCCAGCAGCCAAGGGACCCGGAGACCCCACGAGCAGTACTTC; CDR3aa: CASSQGTRRPHEQYF
v_gene: TRBV20-1; j_gene: TRBJ2-1; d_gene: TRBD2; abundance: .; CDR3nt: TGCAGTGCTAGACTAGCGGGGGCCTGGGGTTTCTTC; CDR3aa: CSARLAGAWGFF
v_gene: TRBV11-2; j_gene: TRBJ1-1; d_gene: TRBD1; abundance: many; CDR3nt: TGTGCCAGCAGCTCCGCAGGCAGGGGGGCGGTGAACACTGAAGCTTTCTTT; CDR3aa: CASSSAGRGAVNTEAFF
v_gene: TRBV18; j_gene: TRBJ2-7; d_gene: TRBD2; abundance: many; CDR3nt: TGTGCCAGCTCCCTCACCGGGGGGTATACCTACGAGCAGTACTTC; CDR3aa: CASSLTGGYTYEQYF
v_gene: TRBV6-5; j_gene: TRBJ1-1; d_gene: .; abundance: many; CDR3nt: TGTGCCAGCAGTTACTCTAGGGGGGAGGCTGAAGCTTTCTTT; CDR3aa: CASSYSRGEAEAFF
v_gene: TRBV7-6; j_gene: TRBJ2-7; d_gene: .; abundance: many; CDR3nt: TGTGCCAGCCTCGAGAGGGACGAGCAGTACTTC; CDR3aa: CASLERDEQYF
v_gene: TRBV11-3; j_gene: TRBJ2-1; d_gene: TRBD2; abundance: many; CDR3nt: TGTGCCAGCAGCTTAGGGACTAGCGGGGGTCTAAATGAGCAGTTCTTC; CDR3aa: CASSLGTSGGLNEQFF
v_gene: TRBV9; j_gene: TRBJ2-3; d_gene: .; abundance: many; CDR3nt: TGTGCCAGCAGCAGAGCGGGACATAGCACAGATACGCAGTATTTT; CDR3aa: CASSRAGHSTDTQYF
v_gene: TRBV4-1; j_gene: TRBJ1-2; d_gene: .; abundance: many; CDR3nt: TGCGCCAGCAGCCAAGCCTCTAACTATGGCTACACCTTC; CDR3aa: CASSQASNYGYTF
v_gene: TRBV20-1; j_gene: TRBJ2-1; d_gene: TRBD2; abundance: many; CDR3nt: TGCAGTTCCTTCTTCAGGGCTAGCGGGGGGGCGACCTACAATGAGCAGTTCTTC; CDR3aa: CSSFFRASGGATYNEQFF
v_gene: TRBV11-3; j_gene: TRBJ1-6; d_gene: TRBD1; abundance: many; CDR3nt: TGTGCCAGCAGTTCAGGGGGGTCACCCCTCCACTTT; CDR3aa: CASSSGGSPLHF
v_gene: TRBV27; j_gene: TRBJ1-1; d_gene: TRBD1; abundance: .; CDR3nt: TGTGCCAGCAGACAGGGGGGGTTCCGTGAAGCTTTCTTT; CDR3aa: CASRQGGFREAFF
v_gene: TRBV6-2/TRBV6-3; j_gene: TRBJ2-7; d_gene: .; abundance: .; CDR3nt: TGTGCCAGCAGAGGACCGGCCTTGCGGGGAACCTACGAGCAGTACTTC; CDR3aa: CASRGPALRGTYEQYF
v_gene: TRBV6-6; j_gene: TRBJ2-3; d_gene: .; abundance: many; CDR3nt: TGTGCCAGCAGTCTTCAAAGCCCGACTGTCACAGATACGCAGTATTTT; CDR3aa: CASSLQSPTVTDTQYF
v_gene: TRBV5-8; j_gene: TRBJ2-1; d_gene: .; abundance: many; CDR3nt: TGTGCCAGCAGCTTGGGGACGGCCTCCTACAATGAGCAGTTCTTC; CDR3aa: CASSLGTASYNEQFF
v_gene: TRBV7-2; j_gene: TRBJ2-1; d_gene: .; abundance: .; CDR3nt: TGTGCCAGCAGCTTAGGGCTAGCACGCCACAATGAGCAGTTCTTC; CDR3aa: CASSLGLARHNEQFF
v_gene: TRBV3-1; j_gene: TRBJ2-5; d_gene: .; abundance: many; CDR3nt: TGTGCCAGCAGCCAACCGTTCCCGTCGGAGACCCAGTACTTC; CDR3aa: CASSQPFPSETQYF
v_gene: TRBV7-9; j_gene: TRBJ2-5; d_gene: .; abundance: many; CDR3nt: TGTGCCAGCAGCGACCAAACGGACTACGGGGAGACCCAGTACTTC; CDR3aa: CASSDQTDYGETQYF
v_gene: TRBV12-3/TRBV12-4; j_gene: TRBJ1-3; d_gene: .; abundance: .; CDR3nt: TGTGCCAGCAGTTTGACGCAGGATGGAAACACCATATATTTT; CDR3aa: CASSLTQDGNTIYF
v_gene: TRBV19; j_gene: TRBJ1-1; d_gene: .; abundance: .; CDR3nt: TGTGCCAGTAGACAGGGTGAAAACACTGAAGCTTTCTTT; CDR3aa: CASRQGENTEAFF
v_gene: TRBV11-2; j_gene: TRBJ2-7; d_gene: .; abundance: many; CDR3nt: TGTGCCAGCAGCTCCGGACTGTCCCGATCCTACGAGCAGTACTTC; CDR3aa: CASSSGLSRSYEQYF
v_gene: TRBV10-2; j_gene: TRBJ1-1; d_gene: .; abundance: .; CDR3nt: TGCGCCAGCAGGGAGGGAACTGAAGCTTTCTTT; CDR3aa: CASREGTEAFF
v_gene: TRBV12-3/TRBV12-4; j_gene: TRBJ2-1; d_gene: TRBD2; abundance: many; CDR3nt: TGTGCCAGCAGTTTTACTGCCTTTAGCGGGGGGGCGGGGAATGAGCAGTTCTTC; CDR3aa: CASSFTAFSGGAGNEQFF
v_gene: TRBV20-1; j_gene: TRBJ1-2; d_gene: TRBD1; abundance: many; CDR3nt: TGCAGTGCGAGTCTGCCACTGCGGACAGGGGAGATTGGCTACACCTTC; CDR3aa: CSASLPLRTGEIGYTF
v_gene: TRBV5-1; j_gene: TRBJ2-7; d_gene: .; abundance: many; CDR3nt: TGCGCCAGCAGCCACGGGACCGGTGAGACCGAGCAGTACTTC; CDR3aa: CASSHGTGETEQYF